This T cell receptor (beta chain) was obtained from a study of T-cell memory formation after mild COVID-19 (dated by TCRdb to the early 2020s). In the study overall: Most TCR sequence clusters were specific to one of the two donors. Two young, previously healthy adult volunteers, one female and one male, were included in the cohort. In a couple of donors, T-cell clones that expanded and contracted after mild COVID-19 were tracked by sequencing TCRalpha and TCRbeta repertoires over time. The paper as a whole reports these results and caveats: Clones that contracted from day 15 to 85 showed balanced CD4/CD8 phenotypes, whereas a second wave of clones that expanded from day 15 to 37 leaned towards CD4+. SARS-CoV-2 specificity was not confirmed for the second-wave clones peaking on day 37. Some responding clones were found in pre-infection memory, which suggests that pre-existing cross-reactive memory T cells took part in the SARS-CoV-2 response. Contracting CD4+ clones appeared mostly in the CM and EM memory subsets, whereas CD8+ clones were enriched in EMRA. Only a couple of mild cases were covered in the study, and larger cohorts including severe cases with pre-infection samples were considered necessary.

Sequencing was carried out with an Illumina NovaSeq 6000. TCRalpha and TCRbeta cDNA libraries were built by 5'RACE with constant-segment primers, adding sample barcodes and unique molecular identifiers. Trizol reagent was used to extract RNA from every sample. Amplification of the libraries took two PCR steps, and the second step added a second sample barcode plus Illumina TruSeq adapters. The libraries were sequenced on an Illumina NovaSeq using 2 x 150 bp paired-end reads. The study's own analysis went as follows. Reads were demultiplexed and collapsed into UMI-guided consensus sequences with migec v1.2.7. Using mixcr v2.1.11, UMI consensuses were aligned to TRA and TRB V and J templates and then assembled into clonotypes. Expanded or contracted clonotypes were those called significant by both edgeR and NoisET, with noise models trained on biological replicates. For edgeR calls, the cutoffs were a false discovery rate-adjusted p below 0.01 and a log2 fold-change threshold of 1. As an exploratory analysis of dynamics, max-normalized trajectories of the 1000 most abundant clonotypes were examined by PCA with hierarchical clustering. Each responding clone was given a CD4 or CD8 phenotype based on the CD4+ and CD8+ repertoires, which had been sequenced separately. The public reads were quality trimmed at Q25 with fastp and then assembled into clones with MiXCR by TCRdb, keeping productive beta chains. Under each unique CDR3 protein, matching rows form one entry showing the most common genes and DNA. TCRdb assigned the V and J calls; the authors' analysis was not used. This sample has roughly 70,000 distinct CDR3 sequences in its table, and roughly 17% of those were observed once. Of the sample, around 29% is held by the ten largest clones.

In regard to this clonotype: Its antigen is not yet known. No clone much larger than this one lies a single base away; base qualities are absent.

The cysteine opens and the phenylalanine closes a CDR3 of 15 amino acids. Only CDR3 DNA is held: 45 bases, read in frame from base 1. At the junction V is shortened by 5 bases and J by 3 bases, with 15 bases in between. Ficoll-Paque density gradient centrifugation was the method used to isolate PBMCs. The receptor was derived from an adult woman who had mild COVID-19 (a few samples of this study predate the infection). The sample titles of this study are shuffled in the database, so cell type and time point are left out; the donor was told from shared clones. The sample consisted of PBMCs or a T cell subset sorted from them (not recorded which). The rearranged segments are TRBV12-3 or TRBV12-4 and TRBJ2-3; TRBD2 is a weak D gene call, 5 bases matching. In nucleotides, the sequence is TGTGCCAGCAGTCGGACTGAAACCCCAACAGATACGCAGTATTTT. Its protein is CASSRTETPTDTQYF.